A selection of T cell receptor beta chains follows, all from one sample in a study of T cell responses to AZD1222 COVID-19 vaccine. Assay: immunoSEQ multiplex PCR; the TCRdb copy retains only in-frame clones and omits some. The sample includes 100,000 to 150,000 clones, about nine tenths of them seen just once. The sample consisted of peripheral blood, taken on day 0 of AZD1222 vaccination. The source is an adult in good health. CDR3s include the opening cysteine and the closing phenylalanine or tryptophan. The D gene is left open where the match is weak. Expanded clones get a size class; other rows say once, few or many, or leave the size out.

D gene: .
J gene: TRBJ1-4
V gene: TRBV7-9
clone size: once
CDR3 DNA: TGTGCCAGCAGCTTTGCAGACCGGGGTTATCATGAAAAACTGTTTTTT
CDR3 protein: CASSFADRGYHEKLFF

D gene: .
J gene: TRBJ2-7
V gene: TRBV14
clone size: .
CDR3 DNA: TGTGCCAGCAGCCAAGAGATACATGGCGAGCAGTACTTC
CDR3 protein: CASSQEIHGEQYF

D gene: .
J gene: TRBJ1-1
V gene: TRBV7-9
clone size: .
CDR3 DNA: TGTGCCAGCAACACAGGAATGAACACTGAAGCTTTCTTT
CDR3 protein: CASNTGMNTEAFF

D gene: .
J gene: TRBJ1-6
V gene: TRBV6-5
clone size: .
CDR3 DNA: TGTGCCAGCAGTTACTTCCGGGACGGAAATTCACCCCTCCACTTT
CDR3 protein: CASSYFRDGNSPLHF

D gene: .
J gene: TRBJ2-2
V gene: TRBV5-6
clone size: once
CDR3 DNA: TGTGCCAGCAGCTTCGGGCTCACCGGGGAGCTGTTTTTT
CDR3 protein: CASSFGLTGELFF

D gene: TRBD1
J gene: TRBJ2-5
V gene: TRBV7-9
clone size: .
CDR3 DNA: TGTGCCAGCAGCTTTGGGCAGGGGGTCCTCGTGGAGACCCAGTACTTC
CDR3 protein: CASSFGQGVLVETQYF

D gene: TRBD1
J gene: TRBJ2-7
V gene: TRBV10-3
clone size: .
CDR3 DNA: TGTGCCATCAGCCTGGACAGGGCGATGATCTCCTACGAGCAGTACTTC
CDR3 protein: CAISLDRAMISYEQYF

D gene: TRBD1
J gene: TRBJ2-1
V gene: TRBV19
clone size: .
CDR3 DNA: TGTGCCAGTAGTATAGGACAGGGGTTAGCCTACAATGAGCAGTTCTTC
CDR3 protein: CASSIGQGLAYNEQFF

D gene: .
J gene: TRBJ1-4
V gene: TRBV16
clone size: .
CDR3 DNA: TGTGCCAGCAGCCAATTGCGAGAGAGTGAAAAACTGTTTTTT
CDR3 protein: CASSQLRESEKLFF

D gene: TRBD1
J gene: TRBJ1-1
V gene: TRBV4-2
clone size: few
CDR3 DNA: TGTGCCAGCAGCCTCTCGGACAGGGAAGCTTTCTTT
CDR3 protein: CASSLSDREAFF

D gene: .
J gene: TRBJ2-1
V gene: TRBV5-8
clone size: .
CDR3 DNA: TGTGCCAGCAGCGCAGAACTAGTTTACAATGAGCAGTTCTTC
CDR3 protein: CASSAELVYNEQFF

D gene: .
J gene: TRBJ2-6
V gene: TRBV19
clone size: .
CDR3 DNA: TGTGCCAGTAGTATAGGAGGGACCGGGGCCAACGTCCTGACTTTC
CDR3 protein: CASSIGGTGANVLTF

D gene: TRBD2
J gene: TRBJ2-5
V gene: TRBV6-5
clone size: once
CDR3 DNA: TGTGCCAGCAGTTACCGGGGGGGCCTGGAGACCCAGTACTTC
CDR3 protein: CASSYRGGLETQYF

D gene: TRBD1
J gene: TRBJ2-7
V gene: TRBV4-1
clone size: .
CDR3 DNA: TGCGCCAGCAGCCAAGCGCAGGGACAGGGTTACGAGCAGTACTTC
CDR3 protein: CASSQAQGQGYEQYF

D gene: .
J gene: TRBJ1-6
V gene: TRBV7-2
clone size: .
CDR3 DNA: TGTGCCAGCAGCTTACAGATAAGCTCCTATAATTCACCCCTCCACTTT
CDR3 protein: CASSLQISSYNSPLHF

D gene: .
J gene: TRBJ1-2
V gene: TRBV29-1
clone size: .
CDR3 DNA: TGCAGCGTAGGGGACACAGGCAGGAGCTACACCTTC
CDR3 protein: CSVGDTGRSYTF

D gene: .
J gene: TRBJ1-1
V gene: TRBV7-9
clone size: .
CDR3 DNA: TGTGCCAGCAGCTTAGCAGGGTTGGACACTGAAGCTTTCTTT
CDR3 protein: CASSLAGLDTEAFF

D gene: .
J gene: TRBJ2-2
V gene: TRBV5-1
clone size: .
CDR3 DNA: TGCGCCAGCAGCTTCGGGACCCTTGGGGCCGGGGAGCTGTTTTTT
CDR3 protein: CASSFGTLGAGELFF

D gene: .
J gene: TRBJ1-1
V gene: TRBV2
clone size: .
CDR3 DNA: TGTGCCAGCCTGAACACTGAAGCTTTCTTT
CDR3 protein: CASLNTEAFF

D gene: .
J gene: TRBJ1-5
V gene: TRBV30
clone size: .
CDR3 DNA: TGTGCCTGGAGTGAGCAGGGCAATCAGCCCCAGCATTTT
CDR3 protein: CAWSEQGNQPQHF

D gene: .
J gene: TRBJ2-7
V gene: TRBV5-6
clone size: .
CDR3 DNA: TGTGCCAGCAGCTTGTCTAGCAGTTCCTACGAGCAGTACTTC
CDR3 protein: CASSLSSSSYEQYF

D gene: TRBD1
J gene: TRBJ1-2
V gene: TRBV7-9
clone size: .
CDR3 DNA: TGTGCCAGCAGCTTAGCAGGGACAGGGAATGGCTACACCTTC
CDR3 protein: CASSLAGTGNGYTF

D gene: TRBD2
J gene: TRBJ2-2
V gene: TRBV4-2
clone size: few
CDR3 DNA: TGTGCCAGCAGCCAGAGAGCGGGGGATCCCACCGGGGAGCTGTTTTTT
CDR3 protein: CASSQRAGDPTGELFF

D gene: TRBD1
J gene: TRBJ1-4
V gene: TRBV9
clone size: .
CDR3 DNA: TGTGCCAGCAGCGGATACAGGGGACCAACTAATGAAAAACTGTTTTTT
CDR3 protein: CASSGYRGPTNEKLFF

D gene: .
J gene: TRBJ2-7
V gene: TRBV18
clone size: .
CDR3 DNA: TGTGCCAGCTCACCATCCCAGGGGGGCATCGCCTACGAGCAGTACTTC
CDR3 protein: CASSPSQGGIAYEQYF

D gene: .
J gene: TRBJ1-2
V gene: TRBV7-9
clone size: .
CDR3 DNA: TGTGCCAGCAGCCGCGAGAACAGGGTAGTGAGTTATGGCTACACCTTC
CDR3 protein: CASSRENRVVSYGYTF

D gene: .
J gene: TRBJ2-7
V gene: TRBV7-2
clone size: .
CDR3 DNA: TGTGCCAGCAGCCCTCCCGCCAGGGCTTTTCTCTACGAGCAGTACTTC
CDR3 protein: CASSPPARAFLYEQYF

D gene: .
J gene: TRBJ1-1
V gene: TRBV3-1/TRBV3-2
clone size: .
CDR3 DNA: TGTGCCAGCAGCCAAGGTGAGGCGATGAACACTGAAGCTTTCTTT
CDR3 protein: CASSQGEAMNTEAFF

D gene: TRBD1
J gene: TRBJ1-5
V gene: TRBV3-1/TRBV3-2
clone size: .
CDR3 DNA: TGTGCCACTTCACTCGGGACAGGGGTCAATCAGCCCCAGCATTTT
CDR3 protein: CATSLGTGVNQPQHF

D gene: TRBD1
J gene: TRBJ2-3
V gene: TRBV6-4
clone size: few
CDR3 DNA: TGTGCCAGCAGCCTGGGACAGGGGAGCACAGATACGCAGTATTTT
CDR3 protein: CASSLGQGSTDTQYF

D gene: TRBD2
J gene: TRBJ2-3
V gene: TRBV7-2
clone size: .
CDR3 DNA: TGTGCCACCGGACTAGCGGGGCGCACAGATACGCAGTATTTT
CDR3 protein: CATGLAGRTDTQYF

D gene: .
J gene: TRBJ1-2
V gene: TRBV6-2/TRBV6-3
clone size: .
CDR3 DNA: TGTGCCAGCAGCCAGGGGAGGGGCTATGGCTACACCTTC
CDR3 protein: CASSQGRGYGYTF

D gene: .
J gene: TRBJ1-2
V gene: TRBV7-9
clone size: .
CDR3 DNA: TGTGCCAGCAGTCCCGGGGCAGGGGCCCGCCGCACCTTC
CDR3 protein: CASSPGAGARRTF

D gene: .
J gene: TRBJ1-6
V gene: TRBV19
clone size: .
CDR3 DNA: TGTGCCAGTAGTTCCTCCCTCGGACTTTCAATGAGCTCCTATAATTCACCCCTCCACTTT
CDR3 protein: CASSSSLGLSMSSYNSPLHF

D gene: TRBD1
J gene: TRBJ1-6
V gene: TRBV19
clone size: .
CDR3 DNA: TGTGCCAGTAGTCCTCGGGACAGGATTTGGTCACCCCTCCACTTT
CDR3 protein: CASSPRDRIWSPLHF

D gene: TRBD2
J gene: TRBJ2-3
V gene: TRBV18
clone size: .
CDR3 DNA: TGTGCCAGCTCACCAGAGGCGGGGGGGCTCTCAGATACGCAGTATTTT
CDR3 protein: CASSPEAGGLSDTQYF

D gene: TRBD1
J gene: TRBJ2-7
V gene: TRBV24-1
clone size: .
CDR3 DNA: TGTGCCAGCATTGGCAGACAGGGGGCCGTGAAAAATACCTACGAGCAGTACTTC
CDR3 protein: CASIGRQGAVKNTYEQYF